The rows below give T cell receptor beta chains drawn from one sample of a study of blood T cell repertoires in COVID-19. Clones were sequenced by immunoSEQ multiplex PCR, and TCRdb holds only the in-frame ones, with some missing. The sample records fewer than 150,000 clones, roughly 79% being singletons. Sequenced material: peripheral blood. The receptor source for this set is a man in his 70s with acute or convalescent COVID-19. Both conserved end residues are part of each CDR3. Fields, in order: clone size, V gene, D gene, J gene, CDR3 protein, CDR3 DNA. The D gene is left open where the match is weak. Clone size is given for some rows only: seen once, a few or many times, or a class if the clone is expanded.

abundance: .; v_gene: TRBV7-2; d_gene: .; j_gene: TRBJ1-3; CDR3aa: CASSLGPSSGNTIYF; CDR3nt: TGTGCCAGCAGCTTAGGTCCGAGCTCTGGAAACACCATATATTTT
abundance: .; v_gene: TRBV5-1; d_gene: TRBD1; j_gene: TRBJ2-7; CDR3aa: CASSLTGAGGVYEQYF; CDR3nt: TGCGCCAGCAGCTTGACCGGGGCAGGGGGCGTTTACGAGCAGTACTTC
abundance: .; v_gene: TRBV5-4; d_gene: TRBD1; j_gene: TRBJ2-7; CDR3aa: CASSTTTGFSYEQYF; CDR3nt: TGTGCCAGCAGCACCACGACAGGGTTCTCCTACGAGCAGTACTTC
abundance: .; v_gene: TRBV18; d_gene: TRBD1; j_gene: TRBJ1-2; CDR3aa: CASSTGGVDGSYGYTF; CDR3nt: TGTGCCAGCTCCACAGGGGGCGTGGATGGTAGCTATGGCTACACCTTC
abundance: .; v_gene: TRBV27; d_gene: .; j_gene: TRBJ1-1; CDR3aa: CASKGVSTEAFF; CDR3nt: TGTGCCAGCAAAGGAGTGAGCACTGAAGCTTTCTTT
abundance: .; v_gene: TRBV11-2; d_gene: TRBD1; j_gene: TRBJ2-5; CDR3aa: CASSLGGQLETQYF; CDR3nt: TGTGCCAGCAGCTTAGGGGGACAGCTAGAGACCCAGTACTTC
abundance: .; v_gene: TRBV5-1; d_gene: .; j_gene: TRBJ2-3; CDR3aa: CASSIGQGSDTQYF; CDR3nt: TGCGCCAGCAGCATCGGGCAGGGGTCAGATACGCAGTATTTT
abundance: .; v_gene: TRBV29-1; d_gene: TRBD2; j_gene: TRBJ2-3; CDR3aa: CSTIRGGEDTQYF; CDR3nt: TGCAGCACCATTCGGGGGGGAGAAGATACGCAGTATTTT
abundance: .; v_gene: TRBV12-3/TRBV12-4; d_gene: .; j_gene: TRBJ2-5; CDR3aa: CASSFRGGETQYF; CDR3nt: TGTGCCAGCAGTTTTCGGGGTGGGGAGACCCAGTACTTC
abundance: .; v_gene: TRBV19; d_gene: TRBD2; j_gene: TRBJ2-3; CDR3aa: CASSTERGGFTDTQYF; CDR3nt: TGTGCCAGTAGTACAGAGCGGGGGGGCTTCACAGATACGCAGTATTTT
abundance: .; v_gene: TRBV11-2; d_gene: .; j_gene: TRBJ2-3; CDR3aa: CASSFQGSTDTQYF; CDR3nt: TGTGCCAGCAGCTTCCAGGGGAGCACAGATACGCAGTATTTT
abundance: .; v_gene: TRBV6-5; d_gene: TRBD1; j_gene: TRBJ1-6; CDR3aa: CASTPQGFGNSPLHF; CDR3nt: TGTGCCAGCACCCCACAGGGGTTTGGTAATTCACCCCTCCACTTT
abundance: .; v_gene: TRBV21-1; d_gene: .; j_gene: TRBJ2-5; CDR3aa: CASSRLQGQETQYF; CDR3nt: TGTGCCAGCAGCCGACTACAGGGGCAAGAGACCCAGTACTTC
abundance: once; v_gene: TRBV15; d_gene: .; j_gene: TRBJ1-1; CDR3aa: CATSRDADITEAFF; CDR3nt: TGTGCCACCAGCAGAGATGCGGATATCACTGAAGCTTTCTTT
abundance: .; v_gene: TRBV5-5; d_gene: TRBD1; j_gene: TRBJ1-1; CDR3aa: CASSLAYRGMNTEAFF; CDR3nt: TGTGCCAGCAGCTTGGCGTACAGGGGCATGAACACTGAAGCTTTCTTT
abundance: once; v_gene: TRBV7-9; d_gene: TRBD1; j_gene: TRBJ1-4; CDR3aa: CASSLGQGADEKLFF; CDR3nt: TGTGCCAGCAGCTTAGGGCAGGGGGCGGATGAAAAACTGTTTTTT
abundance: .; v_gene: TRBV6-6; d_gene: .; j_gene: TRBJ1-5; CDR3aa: CASSFLAADNQPQHF; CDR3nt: TGTGCCAGCAGTTTCCTGGCGGCGGATAATCAGCCCCAGCATTTT
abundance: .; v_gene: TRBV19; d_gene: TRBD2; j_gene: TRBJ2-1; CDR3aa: CASSIGGGSSYNEQFF; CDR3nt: TGTGCCAGTAGTATCGGCGGGGGGAGCTCCTACAATGAGCAGTTCTTC
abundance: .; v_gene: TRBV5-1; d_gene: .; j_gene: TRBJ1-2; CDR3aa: CASSLVARRRDGYTF; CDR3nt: TGCGCCAGCAGCTTGGTCGCCAGGCGGCGGGACGGCTACACCTTC
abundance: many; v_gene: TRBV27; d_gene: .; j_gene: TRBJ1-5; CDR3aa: CASCPDSYNQPQHF; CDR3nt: TGTGCCAGCTGCCCAGACAGCTATAATCAGCCCCAGCATTTT
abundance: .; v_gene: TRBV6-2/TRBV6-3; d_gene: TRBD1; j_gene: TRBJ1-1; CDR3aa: CASSRTGMGSTEAFF; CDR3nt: TGTGCCAGCAGCCGGACAGGGATGGGGTCCACTGAAGCTTTCTTT
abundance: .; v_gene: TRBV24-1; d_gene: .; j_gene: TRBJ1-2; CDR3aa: CATSDPSSGGEGGYTF; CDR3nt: TGTGCCACCAGTGACCCCTCCTCAGGAGGGGAGGGTGGCTACACCTTC
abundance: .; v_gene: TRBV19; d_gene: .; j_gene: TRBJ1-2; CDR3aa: CASRRGGADGYGYTF; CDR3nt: TGTGCCAGTAGAAGGGGGGGGGCTGATGGCTATGGCTACACCTTC
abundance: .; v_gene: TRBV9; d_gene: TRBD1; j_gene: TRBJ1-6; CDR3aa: CASSQSGGTGDSPLHF; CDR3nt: TGTGCCAGTTCTCAAAGCGGGGGGACAGGGGATTCACCCCTCCACTTT
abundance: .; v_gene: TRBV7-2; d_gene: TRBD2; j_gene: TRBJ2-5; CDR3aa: CASSLQRGDQETQYF; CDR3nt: TGTGCCAGCAGCTTACAGCGGGGTGACCAAGAGACCCAGTACTTC
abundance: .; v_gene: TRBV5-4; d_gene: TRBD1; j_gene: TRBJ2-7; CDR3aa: CASSYEDRGREQYF; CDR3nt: TGTGCCAGCAGCTACGAGGACAGGGGGCGTGAGCAGTACTTC
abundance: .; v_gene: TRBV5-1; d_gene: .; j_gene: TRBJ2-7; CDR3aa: CASSLDGSYEQYF; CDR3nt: TGCGCCAGCAGCTTGGACGGTTCCTACGAGCAGTACTTC
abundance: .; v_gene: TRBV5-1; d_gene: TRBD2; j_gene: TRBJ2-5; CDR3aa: CASRRASGNQETQYF; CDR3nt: TGCGCCAGCAGACGGGCTAGCGGGAACCAAGAGACCCAGTACTTC
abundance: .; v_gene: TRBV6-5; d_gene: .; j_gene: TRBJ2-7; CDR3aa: CASSYDPRLAYEQYF; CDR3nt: TGTGCCAGCAGTTACGACCCCAGACTTGCTTACGAGCAGTACTTC
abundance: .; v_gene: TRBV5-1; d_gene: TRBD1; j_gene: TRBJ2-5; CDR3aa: CASSPGQGYGETQYF; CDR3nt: TGCGCCAGCAGCCCGGGACAGGGGTATGGAGAGACCCAGTACTTC
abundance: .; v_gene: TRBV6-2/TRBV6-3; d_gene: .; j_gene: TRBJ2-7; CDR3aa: CASSYSRVILSYEQYF; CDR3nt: TGTGCCAGCAGTTACTCGAGAGTAATACTCTCCTACGAGCAGTACTTC
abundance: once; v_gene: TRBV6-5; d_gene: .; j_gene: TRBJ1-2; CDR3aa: CASRSTRGYTF; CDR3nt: TGTGCCAGCAGGAGTACGCGGGGCTACACCTTC
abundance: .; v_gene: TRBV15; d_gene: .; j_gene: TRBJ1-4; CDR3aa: CATSREEGRGNEKLFF; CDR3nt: TGTGCCACCAGCAGAGAGGAGGGGCGAGGGAATGAAAAACTGTTTTTT
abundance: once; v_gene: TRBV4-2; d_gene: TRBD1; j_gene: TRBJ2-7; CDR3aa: CASSLQGGNEQYF; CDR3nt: TGTGCCAGCAGCCTACAGGGGGGCAACGAGCAGTACTTC
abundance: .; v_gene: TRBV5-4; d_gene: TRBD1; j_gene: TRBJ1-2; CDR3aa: CASSLSGTGEYGYTF; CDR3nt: TGTGCCAGCAGCTTGTCCGGGACAGGGGAATATGGCTACACCTTC
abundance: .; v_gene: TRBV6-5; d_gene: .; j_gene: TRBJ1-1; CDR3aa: CASTPGSAADEAFF; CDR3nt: TGTGCCAGCACCCCAGGGTCTGCGGCAGACGAAGCTTTCTTT
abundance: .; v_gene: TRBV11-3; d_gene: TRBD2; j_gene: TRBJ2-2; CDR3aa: CASSRGGTNTGELFF; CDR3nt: TGTGCCAGCAGCCGCGGGGGGACGAACACCGGGGAGCTGTTTTTT
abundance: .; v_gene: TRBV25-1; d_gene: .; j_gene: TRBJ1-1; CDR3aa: CASSYTDETRAFF; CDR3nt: TGTGCCAGCAGTTATACAGACGAGACCAGAGCTTTCTTT
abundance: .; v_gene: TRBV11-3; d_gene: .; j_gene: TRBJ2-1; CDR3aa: CASSLSSVPPYNEQFF; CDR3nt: TGTGCCAGCAGCTTATCGAGCGTACCCCCCTACAATGAGCAGTTCTTC
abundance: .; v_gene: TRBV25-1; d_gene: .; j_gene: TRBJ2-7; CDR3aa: CASSDPTLTWEQYF; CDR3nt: TGTGCCAGCAGTGACCCTACCCTTACCTGGGAGCAGTACTTC
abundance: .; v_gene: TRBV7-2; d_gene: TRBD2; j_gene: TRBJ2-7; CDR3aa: CASSPRPSGGYEQYF; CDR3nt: TGTGCCAGCAGCCCCCGCCCTAGCGGGGGTTACGAGCAGTACTTC
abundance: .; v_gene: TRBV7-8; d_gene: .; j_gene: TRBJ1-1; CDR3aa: CASSPQSSGLGEAFF; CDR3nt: TGTGCCAGCAGCCCACAGTCGAGTGGTCTCGGTGAAGCTTTCTTT
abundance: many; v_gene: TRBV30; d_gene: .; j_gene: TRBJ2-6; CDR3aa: CAWHHPGRSGANVLTF; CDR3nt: TGTGCCTGGCATCACCCGGGGAGATCTGGGGCCAACGTCCTGACTTTC